This TCR beta chain appears in the sequencing data of a study of blood T cell repertoires in COVID-19. Study information: Researchers got acute and convalescent COVID-19 samples from the United States, Italy and Spain. PBMCs, B-cell-depleted T cells, or T cells provided the cDNA or gDNA that made up the material.

As originally analysed: Amplification from reference gene primers served as the basis for estimated nucleated cell counts. TCRdb keeps only in-frame clones here, not all; method: immunoSEQ multiplex PCR. The DNA was the basis for D and trimming; V, J and clone size are from that table. The sample records roughly 60,000 clones, 78% being singletons. In its sample, this clone was seen many times. V lost 5 bases and J 2 bases, leaving 13 bases between the germline ends. CDR3 length: 14 amino acids. The germline V gene has CDR1 MDHEN and CDR2 SYDVKM. This clonotype was sampled from a human donor in a cohort sampled during active COVID-19. This chain uses TRBV28 with TRBJ2-7; D is uncertain. The specimen was peripheral blood. The CDR3 nucleotides are TGTGCCAGCAGTCCACTCCGTCCAACCTACGAGCAGTACTTC. It codes for CASSPLRPTYEQYF.